Presented here are 3 T cell receptor beta chains from one specimen sequenced in a study of OX40 agonist ivuxolimab in advanced cancers. TCRdb's copy holds only in-frame clones and misses some; the assay was immunoSEQ multiplex PCR. The sample lists 45,000 to 60,000 clones, roughly 90% seen once, with 5.5% to 7.5% in the top ten. This sample comprised CD4+ or CD8+ T cells sorted from blood, obtained in a trial of the OX40 agonist ivuxolimab. Source of these receptors: an adult with an advanced solid tumor such as melanoma, head and neck, liver or kidney cancer.

About this clone itself: The sample holds other DNA sequences that translate to the same CDR3. The chain employs TRBV6-1 and TRBJ1-2; D perhaps matches TRBD1 (5 bases). V dropped 0 bases and J dropped 4 bases, with 9 bases sitting between them. This CDR3 spans 14 amino acids. Germline CDR1 MNHNS, CDR2 SASEGT. The CDR3 loop reads CASSEAPGSYGYTF. The CDR3 DNA reads TGTGCCAGCAGTGAAGCCCCAGGGAGCTATGGCTACACCTTC.

The genes are TRBV10-2 and TRBJ2-5, with D hard to call. The CDR3 extends over 15 amino acids. V was shortened by 3 bases and J by 2 bases, with 13 bases between the two germline ends. Germline CDR1 and CDR2: WSHSY and SAAADI. The CDR3 DNA is TGCGCCAGCAGTGACCAGAGCACACCGCAAGAGACCCAGTACTTC. Amino acids: CASSDQSTPQETQYF.

This clone is categorized as medium-sized. The chain uses TRBV4-1 and TRBJ1-1; TRBD1 might be the D (5 bases). This CDR3 is 13 amino acids long. Germline assignment: CDR1 MGHRA and CDR2 YSYEKL. The V end lost 4 bases, the J end lost 6 bases, and 12 bases lay between the germline ends. The CDR3 DNA is TGCGCCAGCAGCCTTCCGGGGGGGGCTGAAGCTTTCTTT. Protein sequence: CASSLPGGAEAFF.